This TCR beta chain was identified in a study of T cell changes during pregnancy in multiple sclerosis. The assay was immunoSEQ multiplex PCR, and TCRdb's table has in-frame clones only and misses some. Of tens of thousands of clones in the sample, approximately 94% were seen once. The CDR3 is made up of 14 amino acids. Germline V gene lookup returns CDR1 SGHTA and CDR2 FQGTGA. On this clone itself: Relative to the germline gene, one junction end is altered; a read error may explain this.

This chain links TRBV7-3 with TRBJ2-7; maybe TRBD1 (6 bases). The sequence was obtained from a female donor with multiple sclerosis, enrolled in a pregnancy study. Sequencing was performed on CD8+ T cells from peripheral blood mononuclear cells, taken in the first trimester of pregnancy. CDR3 in amino acids: CASSTGQISDEQYF. Here the CDR3 DNA reads TGTGCCAGCAGCACAGGACAGATCTCCGACGAGCAGTACTTC.